This T cell receptor beta chain was sequenced for a study of healthy donors' naive CD4 and CD8 T cells. Whole-study results and caveats: Reportedly, most V and J gene segments showed naive CD4+ versus CD8+ bias.

Naive T cells were sorted: CD4+CD8-CD45RO-CD45RA+ for CD4+, CD8+CD4-CD45RA+CD27bright for CD8+. Each TCR library used roughly 0.45 ug of total RNA and a linear amplification protocol. As handled by the study authors: Roughly 5 healthy donors contributed approximately 85,000 sequenced TCR alpha transcripts. TCRdb reprocessed the reads via MiXCR and lists one record per CDR3 protein. The V and J calls here are based on TCRdb, not the publication. The repertoire holds around 180,000 distinct CDR3 sequences, with about 76% as singletons. Note on this clonotype: Its matching antigen is unknown.

CDR3 length: 16 amino acids. CDR1 is SGHRS and CDR2 is YFSETQ in the germline V gene. The V gene lost 4 bases and the J gene lost 0 bases, with 17 bases spanning the gap. Sequenced sample: naive CD4+ and CD8+ T cells sorted from blood, pooled from several donors. The clonotype was recovered from a pool of human donors in good health; the sample pools cells from several healthy donors. The rearrangement joins TRBV5-1 to TRBJ2-7; D is possibly TRBD1 (6 bases). The CDR3 sequence is CASSHLVKTGSYEQYF. The CDR3 nucleotides read TGCGCCAGCAGCCACCTTGTGAAGACAGGCTCCTACGAGCAGTACTTC.